The clone carrying this T cell receptor beta chain was recorded at least ten times. This sample was included in a study of identical twins. One entry per CDR3 protein, called by TCRdb with MiXCR from the 5' RACE reads. The data hold roughly 350,000 distinct CDR3 sequences, with 9% to 15% observed a single time. The CDR3 runs to 11 residues. Germline loops: CDR1 MNHEY, CDR2 SMNVEV (reference sequence). V shed 7 bases and J 10 bases; nucleotides not matched to a gene: 6. The data also belong to a second study, concerning yellow fever vaccine responses in identical twins.

The chain is built from TRBV27 and TRBJ1-1, with 7 positions matching TRBD1. The sequence was collected from a young woman in good health. The sequenced sample consisted of CD8+ T cells sorted from blood. The CDR3 DNA follows: TGTGCCAGCAACAGGGGTAGTGCAGCTTTCTTT. This codes for CASNRGSAAFF.